In its sample, the clone carrying this T cell receptor (beta chain) was seen a few times. This sample is drawn from a study of identical twins. MiXCR, applied by TCRdb to the 5' RACE reads, yields one record per CDR3 protein. This sample carries around 1.7 million distinct CDR3 sequences, less than 35% of them seen once, and the ten largest clones take less than 0.35%. Per germline, CDR1 SGHRS and CDR2 YFSETQ. The CDR3 contains 17 residues. The V gene lost 2 bases and the J gene lost 0 bases, with 12 bases spanning the gap. The source is a newborn girl in good health. The chain recombines TRBV5-1 with TRBJ2-6; D gene unclear. Sequencing was done on a sample of cord blood. The CDR3 DNA follows: TGCGCCAGCAGCTTTAGTTCCCCGGGCTCTGGGGCCAACGTCCTGACTTTC. Protein product: CASSFSSPGSGANVLTF.